This T cell receptor beta chain derives from a study of shared clonotypes between healthy human individuals. J lost 2 bases, V lost 3 bases, and 1 base had no gene match. This CDR3 is built from 13 residues. Germline-derived CDR1 and CDR2 are SGHRS and YFSETQ. Whole-study results and caveats: The study sampled only blood, and tissue repertoires likely differ. Clonotypes that were shared across a handful of donors made up around 5.5% of naive CD4 clonotypes. Naive subsets, compared against memory subsets, generally had larger estimated richness values. Lower generation probabilities were found for non-shared clonotypes than for those shared by all four donors.

This clone has more than one count but fewer than ten. The target antigen is unknown. Generated by immunoSEQ multiplex PCR, the TCRdb table keeps only in-frame clones and is missing some. Of roughly 2.5 million clones listed, just over 90% are singletons. The chain couples TRBV5-1 to TRBJ1-1; 7 bases agree with TRBD1. This receptor was identified in a man aged 18 to 29 in good health. The source material was naive CD4+ T cells sorted from blood. Specified subset: CD45RA+ positively selected. The CDR3 coding sequence is TGCGCCAGCAGCTGGGACAGTAACACTGAAGCTTTCTTT. Translation: CASSWDSNTEAFF.